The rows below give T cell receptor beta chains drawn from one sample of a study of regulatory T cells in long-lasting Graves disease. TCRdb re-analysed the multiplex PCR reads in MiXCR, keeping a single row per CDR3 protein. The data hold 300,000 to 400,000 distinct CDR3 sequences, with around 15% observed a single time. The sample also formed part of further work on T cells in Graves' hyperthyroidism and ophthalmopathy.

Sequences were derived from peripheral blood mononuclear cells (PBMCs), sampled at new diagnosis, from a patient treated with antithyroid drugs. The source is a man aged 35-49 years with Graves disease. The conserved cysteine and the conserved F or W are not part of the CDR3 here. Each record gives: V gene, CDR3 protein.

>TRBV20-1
SADTNRGRYNEQF
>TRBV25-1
ASSEGDNEQF
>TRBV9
ASSVGTGGWYGYT
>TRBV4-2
ASSLVKTGYEQY
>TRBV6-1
ASKRGAGGYEQY
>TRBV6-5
ASSYSGLAQETQY
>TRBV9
ASSITGTGGQETQY
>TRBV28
ASSLQGFTVNQPQH
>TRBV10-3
AISEAALLRRRNTGELF
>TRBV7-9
ASSLGLSGGNYEQY
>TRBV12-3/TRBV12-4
ASSLWTGAPDTQY
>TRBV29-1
SVAQGGETQY
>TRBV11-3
ASSLTGYSGELF
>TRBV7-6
ASKQDFSYEQY
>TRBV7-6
ASSLGTGKLETQY
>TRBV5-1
ASSPGLVYEQY
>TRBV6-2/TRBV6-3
ASAGTSGADTQY
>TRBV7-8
ASSATGGGNQPQH
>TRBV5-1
ASSLVLGLEQY
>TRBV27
ASSLTHVLEQF
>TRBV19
ASKSLNANTGELF
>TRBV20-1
SLPGILAYEQY
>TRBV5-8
ASSPGQGSYT
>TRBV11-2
ASSLGGNSPYEQY
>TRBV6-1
ASSEVEDQPQH
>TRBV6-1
ASKKGGDSYEQY
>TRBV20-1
SVQAGGIYEQY
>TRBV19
ASRMTGVGKAF
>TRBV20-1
SALNSGGREQY
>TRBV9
ASSARDTSYNEQF
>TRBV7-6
ASSSQVPLSYNSPLH
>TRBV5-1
ASSIGTANGYT
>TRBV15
ATSRDRGLRDGTGELF
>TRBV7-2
ASSLRPGSYEQY
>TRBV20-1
GAERQESTDTQY
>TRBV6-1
ASTYRGQGVFQPQH
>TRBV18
ASSDHIGELF
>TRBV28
ASSSGQIQETQY
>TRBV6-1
ASSERGHQGYSNQPQH
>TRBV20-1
SGGQGNTEAF
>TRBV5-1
ASSSGLAGAGDTQY
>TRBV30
AWSGLAGGGETQY
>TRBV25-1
ASSATKGVANVLT
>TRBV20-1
SASPGFYNSPLH
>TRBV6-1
ASRMGQGRQETQY
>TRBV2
ASSGFGAGETQY
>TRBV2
ASKVGDEQF
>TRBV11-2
ASSRGQGFETQY